A single sample is the source of the 30 T cell receptor beta chains below, sequenced in a study of T cell responses to AZD1222 COVID-19 vaccine. Using immunoSEQ multiplex PCR, the repertoire was profiled, and TCRdb retains in-frame clones only, with some absent. The sample gives fewer than 200,000 clones, more than 75% of which show up once; 25% to 30% is in the top ten. The input for sequencing was peripheral blood, taken 28 days after the second AZD1222 dose. Receptor source: an adult who received the AZD1222 COVID-19 vaccine.

V usage is TRBV27 and J usage is TRBJ2-1; TRBD2 agrees at 7 bases. The junction had 12 bases not matched to a gene; V was cut back by 6 bases and J by 7 bases. The CDR3 runs to 15 residues. Germline CDR1 reads MNHEY; CDR2 reads SMNVEV (reference sequence). The CDR3 region is CASSPMAGVGNEQFF. DNA for the CDR3: TGTGCCAGCAGCCCGATGGCGGGAGTTGGTAATGAGCAGTTCTTC.

This chain links TRBV10-3 with TRBJ2-1; 10 bases agree with TRBD2. Losses at the gene ends were 3 bases for V and 7 bases for J; bases not matched to a gene: 12. The CDR3 loop spans 17 amino acids. Germline CDR1 ENHRY, CDR2 SYGVKD. CDR3 sequence (DNA): TGTGCCATCAGTGAAGGAAGCGGGAGGGCCAATGGAAATGAGCAGTTCTTC. Encoded protein: CAISEGSGRANGNEQFF.

The rearrangement joins TRBV2 to TRBJ2-7; D unclear. The germline CDR1 and CDR2 sequences are SNHLY and FYNNEI. This CDR3 spans 14 amino acids. The V gene lost 5 bases and the J gene lost 1 base, with 12 bases spanning the gap. In DNA, the CDR3 is TGTGCCAGCAGTCCCGACATATTATCCTACGAGCAGTACTTC. Protein product: CASSPDILSYEQYF.

This chain joins TRBV6-2 or TRBV6-3 and TRBJ2-7; possible D gene TRBD2, 6 bases. V dropped 4 bases and J dropped 6 bases, with 19 bases sitting between them. The CDR3 totals 15 residues. CDR1 and CDR2 from the germline V gene are MNHEY and SVGEGT. CDR3 in amino acids: CASSLRDPGRSEQYF. CDR3 nucleotides: TGTGCCAGCAGTTTGAGGGACCCCGGGAGAAGCGAGCAGTACTTC.

With respect to this clone: A junction end diverges from the germline sequence, so it may reflect a read error. This sequence joins TRBV24-1 and TRBJ2-3; possibly TRBD1 or TRBD2 for D (5 bases each). CDR1 is KGHDR, CDR2 SFDVKD, per germline. The CDR3 is 12 residues long. DNA for the CDR3: TGTGCCACCGGTGAGGGGCATGATACGCAGTATTTT. Residues: CATGEGHDTQYF.

The CDR3 DNA sequence: TGTGCCACGAGAAGCGGGAGCGGGACCGGGGAGCTGTTTTTT. Amino acid sequence: CATRSGSGTGELFF. V and J are TRBV6-4 and TRBJ2-2; 8 bases align to TRBD2. Trimming cost V 10 bases and J 5 bases; bases outside gene matches: 9. The germline V gene encodes CDR1 MRHNA and CDR2 SNTAGT. CDR3 length: 14 residues.

V gene TRBV19 combines with J gene TRBJ2-5; D is perhaps TRBD1 (6 bases). V gave up 9 bases and J gave up 2 bases, with 13 bases separating them. CDR1 is LNHDA and CDR2 is SQIVND in the germline V gene (reference sequence). The CDR3 is made up of 13 amino acids. CDR3 sequence reads: CASTGTLQETQYF. For the CDR3, the DNA is TGTGCCAGCACCGGGACACTACAAGAGACCCAGTACTTC.

The chain uses TRBV3-1 (or the pseudogene TRBV3-2) and TRBJ2-6, with 12 bases lining up with TRBD1. From germline, CDR1 is LGHDT and CDR2 YNNKEL (reference sequence). With 1 base clipped from V and 3 bases from J, the junction kept 4 bases outside the gene matches. The CDR3 sequence is 18 residues long. The CDR3 DNA reads as TGTGCCAGCAGCCAAGCGGGACAGGGGGCTGGTGGGGCCAACGTCCTGACTTTC. This translates into CASSQAGQGAGGANVLTF.

The chain carries TRBV12-3 or TRBV12-4 and TRBJ2-7, with D unclear. The germline V and J ends were trimmed by 0 bases and 7 bases, with 4 bases remaining between them. This CDR3 has 11 residues. The CDR3 sequence: CASSLAGEQYF. CDR3 coding DNA: TGTGCCAGCAGTTTAGCAGGGGAGCAGTACTTC.

V is TRBV25-1 and J is TRBJ1-1; 10 bases line up with TRBD1. This CDR3 contains 15 residues. Germline V gives CDR1 MGHDK, CDR2 SYGVNS. The junction had 6 bases not matched to a gene; V was cut back by 5 bases and J by 3 bases. The CDR3 spells CASSQLGQGDTEAFF. CDR3 in DNA: TGTGCCAGCAGTCAGCTTGGACAGGGGGACACTGAAGCTTTCTTT.

J is TRBJ2-7 and V is TRBV24-1; tentative D call: TRBD2 (5 bases). Per the germline V gene, CDR1 is KGHDR and CDR2 is SFDVKD. This CDR3 has 13 amino acids. Trimming removed 2 bases at V and 5 bases at J, with 9 bases between. The CDR3 nucleotides read TGTGCCACCAGTGATTCGGGGTCTCACGAGCAGTACTTC. Amino acid sequence: CATSDSGSHEQYF.

The chain links TRBV18 to TRBJ2-7; TRBD2 matches 8 bases. The CDR3 is 13 amino acids. V was clipped by 4 bases and J by 4 bases; unmatched bases: 3. Looked up from germline, CDR1 is KGHSH and CDR2 is LQKENI. CDR3 in amino acids: CASSRAGGYEQYF. The DNA of the CDR3 is TGTGCCAGCTCACGGGCGGGAGGTTACGAGCAGTACTTC. The entire variable domain, with the rest obtained from reference TRBV18 and TRBJ2-7, is as follows: NAGVMQNPRHLVRRRGQEARLRCSPMKGHSHVYWYRQLPEEGLKFMVYLQKENIIDESGMPKERFSAEFPKEGPSILRIQQVVRGDSAAYFCASSRAGGYEQYFGPGTRLTVT.

In its sample, this clone was seen a few times. The V call is TRBV9, the J call TRBJ2-2; tentatively, D is TRBD1 (6 bases). Between the trimmed V and J ends, which lost 0 bases and 4 bases, there was a span of 13 bases. Germline V gene lookup returns CDR1 SGDLS and CDR2 YYNGEE. The CDR3 loop spans 16 amino acids. The CDR3 spells CASSVGSGVSTGELFF. CDR3 DNA: TGTGCCAGCAGCGTAGGTTCAGGGGTCAGCACCGGGGAGCTGTTTTTT. The whole variable domain, filled in from reference TRBV9 and TRBJ2-2, reads DSGVTQTPKHLITATGQRVTLRCSPRSGDLSVYWYQQSLDQGLQFLIQYYNGEERAKGNILERFSAQQFPDLHSELNLSSLELGDSALYFCASSVGSGVSTGELFFGEGSRLTVL.

The gene calls are TRBV30 and TRBJ2-7, with TRBD1 matching over 9 bases. The junction had 7 bases not matched to a gene; V was cut back by 4 bases and J by 12 bases. Germline loops: CDR1 GTSNPN, CDR2 SVGIG (reference sequence). The CDR3 consists of 11 residues. DNA for the CDR3: TGTGCCTGGACAATACAGGGGGCGGTGTACTTC. This sequence encodes CAWTIQGAVYF.

This clone is a singleton in its sample. The chain recombines TRBV6-1 with TRBJ1-1, with D maybe TRBD1 (6 bases). The length of the CDR3 is 15 residues. Germline CDR1 is MNHNS and CDR2 is SASEGT. The ends were cut back, 3 bases at V and 3 bases at J, with 14 bases in the middle. The chain's CDR3 is CASSDRGLQYTEAFF. Written as DNA, the CDR3 is TGTGCCAGCAGTGACAGGGGACTCCAATACACTGAAGCTTTCTTT.

The chain employs TRBV30 and TRBJ2-7; weak D call: TRBD1 (5 bases). The germline V and J ends were trimmed by 4 bases and 7 bases, with 14 bases remaining between them. Germline assignment: CDR1 GTSNPN and CDR2 SVGIG (reference sequence). This CDR3 has 12 residues. For the CDR3, the DNA is TGTGCCTGGAATTCAGGGTTGAGGGAGCAGTACTTC. Translating it yields CAWNSGLREQYF. Complete variable domain (other parts from reference TRBV30 and TRBJ2-7): SQTIHQWPATLVQPVGSPLSLECTVEGTSNPNLYWYRQAAGRGLQLLFYSVGIGQISSEVPQNLSASRPQDRQFILSSKKLLLSDSGFYLCAWNSGLREQYFGPGTRLTVT.

This clone was seen once. The chain links TRBV24-1 to TRBJ2-1; D is possibly TRBD1 (6 bases). This CDR3 contains 16 residues. The germline CDR1 and CDR2 sequences are KGHDR and SFDVKD. V lost 4 bases and J lost 0, with 12 bases in between. CDR3 region: CATSEGARSSYNEQFF. As DNA, the CDR3 is TGTGCCACCAGTGAGGGGGCTCGGAGCTCCTACAATGAGCAGTTCTTC.

The CDR3 spells CASSPFASSETQYF. The CDR3 nucleotides read TGTGCCAGTAGCCCTTTCGCCAGTTCAGAGACCCAGTACTTC. This chain links TRBV19 with TRBJ2-5; D gene uncertain. V dropped 6 bases and J dropped 4 bases, with 15 bases sitting between them. The CDR3 loop spans 14 amino acids. Germline V CDR1 and CDR2: LNHDA, SQIVND (reference sequence).

This clone was detected only once. A read error may account for a junction end that differs from germline. The chain employs TRBV5-5 and TRBJ2-7, with TRBD1 identical over 8 bases. Per the germline V gene, CDR1 is SGHKS and CDR2 is YYEKEE (reference sequence). The CDR3 is 15 residues long. CDR3 in DNA: TGTGCCAGCAGCTTGGGGGCAGGGGGCTCCCACGAGCAGTACTTC. Amino acid sequence: CASSLGAGGSHEQYF.

In its sample, this clone was seen once. This chain joins TRBV27 and TRBJ1-4, with a tentative D call TRBD1 (6 bases). CDR1 is MNHEY, CDR2 SMNVEV, per germline (reference sequence). Trimming removed 3 bases from V and 7 bases from J, with 12 bases in between. This CDR3 is built from 14 residues. CDR3 DNA: TGTGCCAGCAGTTTGGCGGGGGGCGTTGAAAAACTGTTTTTT. Its protein is CASSLAGGVEKLFF.

This rearrangement joins TRBV6-2 or TRBV6-3 to TRBJ1-4, with D possibly being TRBD1 (5 bases). The CDR3 length is 15 residues. CDR1 and CDR2 (germline): MNHEY, SVGEGT. Trimming shortened V by 2 bases and J by 4 bases, and 11 bases separated the two germline ends. DNA of the CDR3: TGTGCCAGCAGTTACCCGAGGGGCGGTAATGAAAAACTGTTTTTT. It translates to CASSYPRGGNEKLFF.

The chain couples TRBV27 to TRBJ2-2; D may match TRBD1 or TRBD2 (5 bases each). In germline, CDR1 is MNHEY, CDR2 SMNVEV (reference sequence). Deletions cut 6 bases from V and 0 bases from J, with 11 bases between. The CDR3 is 15 amino acids. The CDR3 DNA is TGTGCCAGCAGAATGGGACGTTCGAACACCGGGGAGCTGTTTTTT. Encoded protein: CASRMGRSNTGELFF.

The chain uses TRBV19 and TRBJ1-5, with a possible D match to TRBD1 (5 bases). CDR1 and CDR2 (germline): LNHDA, SQIVND (reference sequence). This CDR3 is built from 13 residues. Trimming cost V 3 bases and J 7 bases, with 10 bases left between them. This CDR3 is CASSISGTQPQHF. The CDR3 region has the DNA TGTGCCAGTAGTATTTCAGGGACGCAGCCCCAGCATTTT.

The chain recombines TRBV7-9 with TRBJ1-2; weak D call: TRBD1 (6 bases). Germline V gene data show CDR1 as SEHNR and CDR2 as FQNEAQ (reference sequence). Trimming stripped 5 bases from V and 5 bases from J, with 18 bases between. CDR3 length: 15 amino acids. This chain's CDR3 is CASSPSAGAMYGYTF. CDR3 bases: TGTGCCAGCAGCCCGTCCGCGGGGGCGATGTATGGCTACACCTTC.

The CDR3: CASSLPGLDNQPQHF. CDR3 coding DNA: TGTGCCAGCAGCCTCCCGGGGTTGGACAATCAGCCCCAGCATTTT. This rearrangement joins TRBV7-8 to TRBJ1-5; no clear D. Trimming left V 5 bases short and J 3 bases short, with 14 bases between. Germline CDR1 reads SGHVS; CDR2 reads FQNEAQ. CDR3 length equals 15 residues.

The chain uses TRBV11-3 and TRBJ1-1; D remains ambiguous. The germline V gene has CDR1 SGHNT and CDR2 YENEEA. V dropped 2 bases and J dropped 4 bases, with 8 bases sitting between them. This CDR3 region has 13 residues. The CDR3 loop reads CASSLRKGTEAFF. DNA for the CDR3: TGTGCCAGCAGCTTAAGGAAGGGCACTGAAGCTTTCTTT.

This chain joins TRBV30 and TRBJ2-3, with D hard to call. This CDR3 is built from 15 residues. Trimming took 0 bases from V and 6 from J, leaving 16 bases between them. CDR1 and CDR2 (germline): GTSNPN, SVGIG (reference sequence). CDR3 loop: CAWSVGESLPDTQYF. The CDR3 DNA is TGTGCCTGGAGTGTCGGCGAATCCCTGCCTGATACGCAGTATTTT.

This sequence joins TRBV7-9 and TRBJ1-1, with unresolved D. CDR3 length equals 12 residues. Germline V gives CDR1 SEHNR, CDR2 FQNEAQ (reference sequence). The ends were cut back, 1 base at V and 4 bases at J, with 4 bases in the middle. The CDR3 here is CASSLVSTEAFF. The CDR3 region has the DNA TGTGCCAGCAGCTTAGTGTCCACTGAAGCTTTCTTT.

The chain couples TRBV28 to TRBJ2-1; D is perhaps TRBD2 (6 bases). The germline V and J ends were trimmed by 6 bases and 0 bases, with 18 bases remaining between them. Germline V gene data show CDR1 as MDHEN and CDR2 as SYDVKM. The CDR3 runs 17 residues. Here the CDR3 DNA reads TGTGCCAGCAGGCTAGGGATGCTCGGGAGCTCCTACAATGAGCAGTTCTTC. It specifies CASRLGMLGSSYNEQFF. Filled out from reference TRBV28 and TRBJ2-1, the complete variable domain reads DVKVTQSSRYLVKRTGEKVFLECVQDMDHENMFWYRQDPGLGLRLIYFSYDVKMKEKGDIPEGYSVSREKKERFSLILESASTNQTSMYLCASRLGMLGSSYNEQFFGPGTRLTVL.

The genes are TRBV11-3 and TRBJ2-1; TRBD2 might be the D (5 bases). Germline-derived CDR1 and CDR2 are SGHNT and YENEEA. The CDR3 is 16 residues long. V lost 5 bases and J 3 bases, leaving 17 bases between the germline ends. CDR3 protein: CASSPNPGGFYNEQFF. The CDR3 coding sequence is TGTGCCAGCAGCCCAAACCCCGGCGGGTTCTACAATGAGCAGTTCTTC.